These T cell receptor beta chains were read from a single sample in a study of blood T cell repertoires in COVID-19. Assay: immunoSEQ multiplex PCR; the TCRdb copy retains only in-frame clones and omits some. The sample has about 300,000 clones; 87% are singletons. Sequencing input: PBMCs or T cells enriched from blood (not recorded which). Receptor source: a woman in her 30s who had recovered from COVID-19. CDR3s include the opening cysteine and the closing phenylalanine or tryptophan. Fields, in order: J gene, D gene, clone size, V gene, CDR3 protein, CDR3 DNA. A D gene is named only where the DNA matches it firmly. Size values are once, few and many counts, or a class for expanded clones, and some rows have none.

TRBJ1-1 TRBD1 . TRBV18 CASSPDRGNTEAFF TGTGCCAGCTCACCTGACAGGGGGAACACTGAAGCTTTCTTT
TRBJ1-1 TRBD1 . TRBV7-8 CASSLTTGAGTEAFF TGTGCCAGCAGCTTAACCACAGGGGCGGGCACTGAAGCTTTCTTT
TRBJ1-1 . . TRBV14 CASSQGTGTEAFF TGTGCCAGCAGCCAAGGTACGGGCACTGAAGCTTTCTTT
TRBJ1-1 . . TRBV6-5 CASSRPRVMNTEAFF TGTGCCAGCAGTAGACCCCGGGTCATGAACACTGAAGCTTTCTTT
TRBJ1-2 . . TRBV9 CASTLTTNYGYTF TGTGCCAGCACCTTAACTACTAACTATGGCTACACCTTC
TRBJ1-2 TRBD1 . TRBV4-3 CASSPTGVAYGYTF TGCGCCAGCAGCCCAACAGGGGTCGCCTATGGCTACACCTTC
TRBJ1-5 . . TRBV7-8 CASSSDRNQPQHF TGTGCCAGCAGCTCGGACAGAAATCAGCCCCAGCATTTT
TRBJ1-4 . . TRBV11-2 CASSSTRGRVGEKLFF TGTGCCAGCAGCTCCACCCGGGGGAGGGTAGGGGAAAAACTGTTTTTT
TRBJ1-3 TRBD1 few TRBV9 CASSAQGSGNTIYF TGTGCCAGCAGCGCACAGGGGTCGGGAAACACCATATATTTT
TRBJ1-1 . . TRBV19 CASSAQGNTEAFF TGTGCCAGTAGCGCACAGGGTAACACTGAAGCTTTCTTT
TRBJ1-2 TRBD1 . TRBV25-1 CASSEFGDRGTGGYTF TGTGCCAGCAGTGAATTTGGGGACCGGGGGACAGGTGGCTACACCTTC
TRBJ1-2 . . TRBV6-5 CASSYPGAGAYGYTF TGTGCCAGCAGTTACCCGGGCGCGGGTGCCTATGGCTACACCTTC
TRBJ1-1 . . TRBV30 CAWSDLGENTEAFF TGTGCCTGGTCGGACCTCGGGGAGAACACTGAAGCTTTCTTT
TRBJ1-2 . once TRBV4-1 CASSYTGGGAGYGYTF TGCGCCAGCAGCTACACGGGTGGGGGCGCAGGTTATGGCTACACCTTC
TRBJ2-7 TRBD1 . TRBV11-2 CASSRHRGYEQYF TGTGCCAGCAGCCGCCACAGGGGTTACGAGCAGTACTTC
TRBJ2-3 TRBD1 . TRBV19 CASSIRRGTGADTQYF TGTGCCAGTAGTATAAGGCGGGGGACAGGGGCAGATACGCAGTATTTT
TRBJ1-3 . . TRBV25-1 CASSEYGGSGNTIYF TGTGCCAGCAGTGAATATGGCGGGTCGGGAAACACCATATATTTT
TRBJ1-3 . . TRBV30 CAWSNNRVAGNTIYF TGTGCCTGGAGCAATAACAGGGTCGCTGGAAACACCATATATTTT
TRBJ2-1 TRBD1 . TRBV3-1/TRBV3-2 CASSQGGQGANEQFF TGTGCCAGCAGCCAAGGGGGACAGGGGGCGAATGAGCAGTTCTTC
TRBJ2-3 . . TRBV7-2 CASSLSQEGTQYF TGTGCCAGCAGCTTAAGTCAGGAAGGTACGCAGTATTTT